Below are 9 T cell receptor beta chains sequenced from a single sample in a study of blood T cell repertoires in COVID-19. TCRdb's table, derived via immunoSEQ multiplex PCR, lists solely in-frame clones and lacks some. The sample contains over 250,000 clones, 65% to 90% of which appear only once. Sequencing was done on a sample of peripheral blood. All receptors derive from a man aged 50 or older with active or convalescent COVID-19.

The chain has TRBV30 and TRBJ2-1; 10 bases agree with TRBD2. V lost 6 bases to trimming and J lost 9 bases; unmatched junction nucleotides: 11. The germline V gene has CDR1 GTSNPN and CDR2 SVGIG (reference sequence). There are 14 residues in the CDR3. As DNA, the CDR3 is TGTGCCTGTTCCCGGGCTAGCGGGAGCTTTGAGCAGTTCTTC. Translating it yields CACSRASGSFEQFF. The whole variable domain, filled in from reference TRBV30 and TRBJ2-1, reads SQTIHQWPATLVQPVGSPLSLECTVEGTSNPNLYWYRQAAGRGLQLLFYSVGIGQISSEVPQNLSASRPQDRQFILSSKKLLLSDSGFYLCACSRASGSFEQFFGPGTRLTVL.

The chain employs TRBV6-5 and TRBJ1-1; maybe TRBD1 (5 bases). The germline CDR1 and CDR2 sequences are MNHEY and SVGAGI. V was clipped by 8 bases and J by 1 base, with 14 bases between them. The CDR3 runs to 14 residues. The CDR3 DNA reads TGTGCCAGCCTGTTCAGGCAGGGGAACACTGAAGCTTTCTTT. Residues: CASLFRQGNTEAFF.

The rearrangement links TRBV20-1 to TRBJ1-1, with D possibly TRBD1 on 6 matching bases. The CDR3 has 14 amino acids. Germline V gene lookup returns CDR1 DFQATT and CDR2 SNEGSKA (reference sequence). Trimming removed 3 bases from V and 11 bases from J, with 22 bases in between. This chain's CDR3 is CSASGDRFLFMAFF. CDR3 coding DNA: TGCAGTGCTAGTGGCGACAGGTTTCTCTTTATGGCTTTCTTT.

V gene TRBV5-1 combines with J gene TRBJ1-1; the D is unclear. From germline, CDR1 is SGHRS and CDR2 YFSETQ. Between the trimmed V and J ends, which lost 6 bases and 2 bases, there was a span of 11 bases. The CDR3 covers 13 residues. The CDR3 nucleotides are TGCGCCAGCAAGGAGATACTTAACACTGAAGCTTTCTTT. Protein: CASKEILNTEAFF.

V usage is TRBV2 and J usage is TRBJ1-2; TRBD1 might be the D (6 bases). The CDR3 runs 14 residues. Trimming cost V 3 bases and J 8 bases, with 16 bases left between them. From germline, CDR1 is SNHLY and CDR2 FYNNEI. DNA for the CDR3: TGTGCCAGCAGTGACCGCCGGGACACTAGGGGCTACACCTTC. It yields the protein CASSDRRDTRGYTF.

V and J are TRBV9 and TRBJ2-3; TRBD2 agrees at 8 bases. This CDR3 has 18 residues. Germline V gene data show CDR1 as SGDLS and CDR2 as YYNGEE. Trimming at V came to 4 bases and at J to 4 bases, leaving 17 bases not matched to a gene. CDR3 residues: CASSPPSGLAKFSDTQYF. The CDR3 nucleotides are TGTGCCAGCAGCCCACCAAGCGGACTAGCAAAATTTTCAGATACGCAGTATTTT.

V usage is TRBV27 and J usage is TRBJ2-7, with TRBD2 identical over 8 bases. Trimming removed 5 bases from V and 0 bases from J; junction bases left unmatched: 12. The CDR3 is made up of 17 amino acids. Germline CDR1 and CDR2: MNHEY and SMNVEV (reference sequence). Here the CDR3 DNA reads TGTGCCAGCAGTCCCTTGAGGTGGCGGGAGGCCTCCTACGAGCAGTACTTC. It encodes CASSPLRWREASYEQYF.

In this sample, this clone turned up a few times. The chain carries TRBV6-5 and TRBJ1-1, with a tentative D call TRBD1 (5 bases). The CDR3 is made up of 15 amino acids. Germline loops: CDR1 MNHEY, CDR2 SVGAGI. Trimming shortened V by 6 bases and J by 3 bases, and 17 bases separated the two germline ends. The CDR3 loop reads CASRPSFRQYTEAFF. The CDR3 DNA follows: TGTGCCAGCAGGCCCTCCTTTCGACAGTACACTGAAGCTTTCTTT.

The chain recombines TRBV2 with TRBJ1-2; 7 bases are shared with TRBD1. Germline V gene data show CDR1 as SNHLY and CDR2 as FYNNEI. With 5 bases clipped from V and 5 bases from J, the junction kept 14 bases outside the gene matches. This CDR3 region has 16 residues. CDR3 protein: CASSHSTGTASYGYTF. The CDR3, as DNA: TGTGCCAGCAGTCATTCAACCGGGACAGCCAGTTATGGCTACACCTTC.